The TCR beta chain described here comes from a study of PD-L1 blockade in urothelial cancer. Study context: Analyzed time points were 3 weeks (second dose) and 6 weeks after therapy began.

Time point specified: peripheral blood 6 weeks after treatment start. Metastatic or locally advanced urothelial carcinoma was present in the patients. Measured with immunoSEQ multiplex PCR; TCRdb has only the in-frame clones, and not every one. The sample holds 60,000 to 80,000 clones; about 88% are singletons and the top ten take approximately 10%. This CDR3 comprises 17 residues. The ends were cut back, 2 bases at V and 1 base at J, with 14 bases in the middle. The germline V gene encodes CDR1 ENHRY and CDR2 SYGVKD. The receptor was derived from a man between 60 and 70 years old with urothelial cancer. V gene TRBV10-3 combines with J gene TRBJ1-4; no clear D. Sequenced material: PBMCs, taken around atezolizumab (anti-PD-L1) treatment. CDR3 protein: CAISEEEGGGTNEKLFF. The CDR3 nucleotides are TGTGCCATCAGTGAGGAGGAGGGAGGTGGAACTAATGAAAAACTGTTTTTT.